This T cell receptor (beta chain) is from a study of molecular identifiers for immune sequencing clone quantification. Via MiXCR, TCRdb re-called the PCR reads, giving one row per CDR3 protein. The sample has hundreds of thousands of distinct CDR3 sequences; roughly 23% are singletons. Sorted cell numbers of roughly 19,000 to 1,000,000, with 10%, 30% or 50% RNA, served as input for naive CD8 libraries. Sorting was used to obtain naive CD8 T cells (CD8+CD4-CCR7+CD45RA+). Points on this clonotype: Antigen specificity is unknown.

Looked up from germline, CDR1 is DFQATT and CDR2 is SNEGSKA (reference sequence). Losses at the gene ends were 6 bases for V and 0 bases for J; bases not matched to a gene: 9. The CDR3 is 15 residues long. Broader study findings: Clone sizes could be underestimated for highly expanded clones when identical TCR molecules share a barcode. Clonotypes topping 20 RNA copies carried over 98% of effector molecules but under 1% of naive ones.

The source is a human donor in good health. Some libraries in this study had Jurkat cell RNA spiked in. The chain links TRBV20-1 to TRBJ2-7; 9 positions match TRBD2. The source material was naive CD8+ T cells from blood, with Jurkat cell RNA spiked in. Documented subset: FACS-sorted CD8+CD4-CCR7+CD45RA+ naive T cells. The CDR3 DNA is TGCAGTGCCGGAAAGGCTAGCGGGGTCTCCTACGAGCAGTACTTC. It codes for CSAGKASGVSYEQYF.